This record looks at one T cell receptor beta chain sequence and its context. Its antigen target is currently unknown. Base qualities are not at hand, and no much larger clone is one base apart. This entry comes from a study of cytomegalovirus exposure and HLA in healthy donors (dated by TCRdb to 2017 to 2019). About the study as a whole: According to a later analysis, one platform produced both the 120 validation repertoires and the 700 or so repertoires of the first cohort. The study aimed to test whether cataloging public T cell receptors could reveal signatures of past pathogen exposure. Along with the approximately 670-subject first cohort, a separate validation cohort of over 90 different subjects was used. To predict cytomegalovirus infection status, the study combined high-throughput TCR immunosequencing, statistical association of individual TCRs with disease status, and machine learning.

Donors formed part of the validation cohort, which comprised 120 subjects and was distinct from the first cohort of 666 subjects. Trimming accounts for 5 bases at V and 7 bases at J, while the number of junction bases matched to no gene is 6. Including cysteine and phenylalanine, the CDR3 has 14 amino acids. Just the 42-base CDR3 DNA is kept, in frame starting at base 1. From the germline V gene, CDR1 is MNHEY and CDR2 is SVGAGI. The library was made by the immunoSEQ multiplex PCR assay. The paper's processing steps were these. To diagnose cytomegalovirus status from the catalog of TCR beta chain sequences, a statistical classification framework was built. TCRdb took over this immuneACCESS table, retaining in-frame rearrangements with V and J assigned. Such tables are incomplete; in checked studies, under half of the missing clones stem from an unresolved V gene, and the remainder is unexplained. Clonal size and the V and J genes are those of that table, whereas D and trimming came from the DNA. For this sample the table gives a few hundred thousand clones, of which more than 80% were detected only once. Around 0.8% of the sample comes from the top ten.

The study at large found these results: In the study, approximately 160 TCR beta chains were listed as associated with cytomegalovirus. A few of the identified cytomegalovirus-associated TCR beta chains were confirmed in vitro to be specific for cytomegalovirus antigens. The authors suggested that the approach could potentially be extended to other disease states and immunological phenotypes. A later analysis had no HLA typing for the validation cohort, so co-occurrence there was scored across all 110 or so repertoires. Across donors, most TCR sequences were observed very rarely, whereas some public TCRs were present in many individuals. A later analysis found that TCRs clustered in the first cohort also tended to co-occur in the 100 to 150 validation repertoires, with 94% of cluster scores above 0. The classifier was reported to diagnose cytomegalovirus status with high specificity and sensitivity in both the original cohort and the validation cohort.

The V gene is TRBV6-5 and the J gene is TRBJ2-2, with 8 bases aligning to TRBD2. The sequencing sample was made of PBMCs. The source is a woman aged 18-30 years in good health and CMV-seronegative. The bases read TGTGCCAGCAGTAGCGGGAGAAAGAACGGGGAGCTGTTTTTT. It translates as CASSSGRKNGELFF.